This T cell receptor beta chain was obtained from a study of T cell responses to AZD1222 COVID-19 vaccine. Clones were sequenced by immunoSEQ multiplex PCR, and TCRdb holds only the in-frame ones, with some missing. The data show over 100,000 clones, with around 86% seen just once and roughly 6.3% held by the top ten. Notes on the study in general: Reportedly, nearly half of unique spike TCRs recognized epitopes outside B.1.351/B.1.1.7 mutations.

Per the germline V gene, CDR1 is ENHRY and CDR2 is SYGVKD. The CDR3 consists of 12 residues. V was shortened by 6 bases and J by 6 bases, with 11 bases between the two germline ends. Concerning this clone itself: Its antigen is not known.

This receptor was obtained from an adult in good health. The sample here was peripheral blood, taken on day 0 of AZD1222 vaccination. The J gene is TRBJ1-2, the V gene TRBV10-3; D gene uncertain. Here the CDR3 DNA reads TGTGCCATCAGACGAACAGAAAATGGCTACACCTTC. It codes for CAIRRTENGYTF.